This TCR beta chain was sequenced for a study of Graves' ophthalmopathy and Graves' hyperthyroidism. The authors amplified TCR beta CDR3 regions from RNA transcripts. Investigators did first-round RT-PCR with HTBI primers, then second-round multiplex PCR. Each CDR3 protein gets one entry after TCRdb re-called the multiplex PCR reads with MiXCR. The repertoire holds about 740,000 distinct CDR3 sequences, with roughly 40% as singletons. CDR1 is SGHAT and CDR2 is FQNNGV in the germline V gene. The CDR3 runs 18 residues. J gave up 0 bases and V 4 bases, and 8 bases lay outside the gene matches. Specimen: peripheral blood. The TCR was taken from an adult man with Graves' ophthalmopathy. This chain links TRBV11-2 with TRBJ2-6, with 8 bases lining up with TRBD1. The CDR3 spells CASSSGQVESSGANVLTF. For the CDR3, the DNA is TGTGCCAGCAGCTCGGGACAGGTGGAGAGCTCTGGGGCCAACGTCCTGACTTTC.